The entry below gives a single T cell receptor (beta chain) sequence along with its context. The antigen it recognizes is unknown. Per-nucleotide qualities are absent, and no much larger clonotype sits a single base away. This record belongs to a study of blood T cell repertoires in COVID-19 (dated by TCRdb to the early 2020s). Some background on the complete study: Samples covering the acute and convalescent phases of COVID-19 were provided by collaborators in the United States, Italy and Spain. The prospective study material was composed of cDNA or gDNA derived from T cells, B-cell-depleted T cells, or PBMCs. Deeply sampled blood TCRbeta repertoires from subjects exposed to, actively infected with, or recovered from COVID-19 were included in the dataset. A freely available public database, intended as a resource for researchers studying the immune response to SARS-CoV-2, is where the repertoires were released. Samples came from the ongoing ImmuneRACE study (first 160 participants) plus 1,254 subjects from 6 global collaborators. A de-identified subject ID, COVID-19 status, age in years and sex were almost always included in the sample metadata. HLA class I and class II types, where available, came from metadata supplied by the sample provider rather than from assay-based typing. General conclusions and limits of the study: The amount of clinical and demographic metadata varied by source and participant and was provided uncurated.

TCRbeta CDR3 regions were amplified from genomic DNA using the immunoSEQ Assay, a bias-controlled multiplex PCR. The study's processing was this. The number of nucleated cells in each sample was estimated by amplification of reference gene primers within the assay. To quantify the absolute abundance of each unique TCRbeta CDR3 rearrangement, sequence reads were collapsed and filtered. Productive Simpson clonality was computed per sample as the square root of Simpson's diversity index over productive rearrangements. In TCRdb, the immuneACCESS table is reduced to in-frame sequences with V and J assigned. These tables do not hold every clone; where another copy was compared, an unresolved V gene accounts for under half, and the others remain unexplained. V and J calls and clone size follow that table, whereas D and trimming were derived from the DNA. The sample table contains 53,000 or so clones; only one count was recorded for 85% to 95% of them. 3.1% of the sample belongs to the ten largest clones.

The collaborating institutions used their own protocols to collect whole blood in K2EDTA tubes. For TCRbeta analysis, collaborators shipped samples as frozen whole blood, isolated PBMCs, or DNA extracted from either of those sample types. The specimen sequenced was peripheral blood. This TCR was recovered from a human donor in a cohort sampled during active COVID-19.

CDR3 protein: CASSPPQKIPGLAGSNEQFF. The bases read TGTGCCAGCAGCCCCCCACAAAAAATTCCGGGACTAGCGGGGTCCAATGAGCAGTTCTTC. Recombination joined TRBV6-2 or TRBV6-3 with TRBJ2-1, and 13 junctional nucleotides match TRBD2. Clipping removes 6 bases from V and 6 bases from J, with 20 as the unmatched junction base count. Inclusive of the bounding cysteine and phenylalanine, the CDR3 is 20 residues long. The entry retains the CDR3 DNA only, 60 bases that are in frame from base 1. The germline V gene provides CDR1 MNHEY and CDR2 SVGEGT.